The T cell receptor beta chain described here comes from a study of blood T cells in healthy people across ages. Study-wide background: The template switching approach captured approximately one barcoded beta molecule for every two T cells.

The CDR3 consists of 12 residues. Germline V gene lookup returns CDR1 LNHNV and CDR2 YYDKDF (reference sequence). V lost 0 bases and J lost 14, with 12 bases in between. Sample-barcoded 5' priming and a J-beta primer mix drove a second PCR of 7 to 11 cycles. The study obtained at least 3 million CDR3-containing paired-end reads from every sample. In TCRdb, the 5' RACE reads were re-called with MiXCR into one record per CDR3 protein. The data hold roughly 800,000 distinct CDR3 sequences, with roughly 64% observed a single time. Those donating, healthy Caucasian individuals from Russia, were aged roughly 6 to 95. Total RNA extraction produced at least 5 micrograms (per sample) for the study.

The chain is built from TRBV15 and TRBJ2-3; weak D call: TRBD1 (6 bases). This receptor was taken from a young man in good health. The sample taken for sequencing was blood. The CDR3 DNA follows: TGTGCCACCAGCAGAGATCGCAGGGGATGGTATTTT. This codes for CATSRDRRGWYF.